This T cell receptor (beta chain) is drawn from a study of blood T cells in healthy people across ages. Whole-study findings and limits: Nothing was known about donor CMV status, and this possibly confounded expanded clonotype changes.

Through a sample-barcoded 5' primer and a J-beta primer mix, a second PCR was run for roughly 6 to 12 cycles. TCRdb reprocessed the 5' RACE reads via MiXCR and lists one record per CDR3 protein. The sample lists approximately 940,000 distinct CDR3 sequences, about 48% occurring once. About this clonotype: As yet, its antigen is unknown.

The CDR3 is 13 residues long. Germline loops: CDR1 DFQATT, CDR2 SNEGSKA (reference sequence). V was clipped by 6 bases and J by 1 base; unmatched bases: 2. The specimen was blood. The chain carries TRBV20-1 and TRBJ2-3, with 9 nucleotides matching TRBD2. The source is a man between 25 and 39 years old in good health. CDR3 sequence (DNA): TGCAGTGCCGTAGCGGGGGGCACAGATACGCAGTATTTT. Amino acids: CSAVAGGTDTQYF.